The clone carrying this T cell receptor (beta chain) was found many times. TCRdb re-called the 5' RACE reads with MiXCR, one entry per CDR3 protein. This table has fewer than 400,000 distinct CDR3 sequences, 6.2% appearing once. Germline values: CDR1 SGHRS, CDR2 YFSETQ. CDR3 length: 16 residues. V was clipped by 3 bases and J by 1 base; unmatched bases: 4. This entry belongs to a study of T cells after yellow fever vaccination. The starting material was PBMCs, obtained 5 days after the yellow fever booster vaccination. The receptor comes from a man aged 25 to 40 who received the YFV17D yellow fever vaccine. The chain uses TRBV5-1 and TRBJ2-2; 9 positions agree with TRBD2. CDR3 amino acids: CASSYLSGRNTGELFF. For the CDR3, the DNA is TGCGCCAGCAGCTACCTTAGCGGGAGGAACACCGGGGAGCTGTTTTTT.